This T cell receptor (beta chain) was sequenced in a study of shared clonotypes between healthy human individuals. Findings and caveats of the study: Sampling involved blood alone; tissue repertoires likely differ.

The V end was cut by 2 bases, the J end by 4 bases, with 8 bases between. Germline CDR1 and CDR2: MDHEN and SYDVKM. The CDR3 covers 13 residues. CD45RO-negative, CCR7-positively selected cells formed the naive CD8 fraction, excluding terminally differentiated effector memory CD45RA+ cells. As concerns this clone: The antigen is unknown.

Clones were read by immunoSEQ multiplex PCR, and TCRdb kept only the in-frame ones, dropping some. The data contain approximately 2,000,000 clones, roughly 93% of them singletons. The gene calls are TRBV28 and TRBJ1-2, with D perhaps TRBD1 (5 bases). This TCR was recovered from a man between 18 and 29 years old in good health. Some clones in this sample may be carry-over from other donors' samples. The sequenced material came from naive CD8+ T cells from PBMCs. CDR3 bases: TGTGCCAGCAGTTTAAAGGGACCCTATGGCTACACCTTC. It specifies CASSLKGPYGYTF.